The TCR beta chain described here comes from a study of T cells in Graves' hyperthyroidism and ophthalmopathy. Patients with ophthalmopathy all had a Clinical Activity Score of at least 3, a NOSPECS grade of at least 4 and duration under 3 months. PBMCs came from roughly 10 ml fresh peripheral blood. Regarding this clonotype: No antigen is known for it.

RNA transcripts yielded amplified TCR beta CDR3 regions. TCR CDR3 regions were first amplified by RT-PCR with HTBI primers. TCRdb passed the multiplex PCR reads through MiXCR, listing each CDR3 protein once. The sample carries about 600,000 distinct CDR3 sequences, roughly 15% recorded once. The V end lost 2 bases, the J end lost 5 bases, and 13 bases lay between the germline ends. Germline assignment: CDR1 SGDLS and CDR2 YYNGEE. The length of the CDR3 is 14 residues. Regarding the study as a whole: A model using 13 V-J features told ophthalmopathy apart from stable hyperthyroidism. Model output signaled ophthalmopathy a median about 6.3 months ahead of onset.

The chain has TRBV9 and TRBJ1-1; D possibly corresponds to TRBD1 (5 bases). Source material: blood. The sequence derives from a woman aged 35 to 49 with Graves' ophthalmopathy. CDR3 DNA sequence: TGTGCCAGCAGCGTCAGGGAGTTAGGAACTGAAGCTTTCTTT. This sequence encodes CASSVRELGTEAFF.